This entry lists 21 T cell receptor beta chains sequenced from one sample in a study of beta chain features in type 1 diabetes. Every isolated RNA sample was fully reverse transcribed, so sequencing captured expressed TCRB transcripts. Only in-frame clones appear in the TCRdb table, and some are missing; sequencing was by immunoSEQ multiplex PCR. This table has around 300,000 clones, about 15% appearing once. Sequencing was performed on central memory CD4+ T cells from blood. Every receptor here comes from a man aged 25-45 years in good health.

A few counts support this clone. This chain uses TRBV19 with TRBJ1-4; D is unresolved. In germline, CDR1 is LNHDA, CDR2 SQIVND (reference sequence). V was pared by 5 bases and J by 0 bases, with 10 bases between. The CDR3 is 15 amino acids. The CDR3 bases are TGTGCCAGTAGTTCCTACGGGGCAACTAATGAAAAACTGTTTTTT. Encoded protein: CASSSYGATNEKLFF.

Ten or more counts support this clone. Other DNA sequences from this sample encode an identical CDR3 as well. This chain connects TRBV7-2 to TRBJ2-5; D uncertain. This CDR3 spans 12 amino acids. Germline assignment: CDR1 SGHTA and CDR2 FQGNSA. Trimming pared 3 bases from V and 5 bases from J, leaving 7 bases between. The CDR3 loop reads CASSLARETQYF. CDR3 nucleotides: TGTGCCAGCAGCTTGGCACGCGAGACCCAGTACTTC.

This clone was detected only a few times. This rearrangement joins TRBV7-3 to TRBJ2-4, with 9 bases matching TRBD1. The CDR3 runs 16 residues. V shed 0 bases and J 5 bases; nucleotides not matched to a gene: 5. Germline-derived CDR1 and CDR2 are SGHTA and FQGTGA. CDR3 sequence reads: CASSLTGQGRENIQYF. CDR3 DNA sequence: TGTGCCAGCAGCTTAACGGGACAGGGAAGGGAAAACATTCAGTACTTC.

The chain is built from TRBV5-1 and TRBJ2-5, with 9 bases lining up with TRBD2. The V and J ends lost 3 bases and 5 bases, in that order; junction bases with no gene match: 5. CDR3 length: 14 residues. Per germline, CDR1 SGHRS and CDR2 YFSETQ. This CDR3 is CASSSGSGRETQYF. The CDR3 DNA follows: TGCGCCAGCAGCTCCGGGAGCGGGAGGGAGACCCAGTACTTC.

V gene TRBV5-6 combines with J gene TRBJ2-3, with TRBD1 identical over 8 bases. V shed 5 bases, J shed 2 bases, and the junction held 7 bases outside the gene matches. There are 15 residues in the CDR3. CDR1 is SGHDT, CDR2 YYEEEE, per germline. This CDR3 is CASRTGTGNTDTQYF. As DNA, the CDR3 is TGTGCCAGCAGGACCGGGACAGGTAACACAGATACGCAGTATTTT.

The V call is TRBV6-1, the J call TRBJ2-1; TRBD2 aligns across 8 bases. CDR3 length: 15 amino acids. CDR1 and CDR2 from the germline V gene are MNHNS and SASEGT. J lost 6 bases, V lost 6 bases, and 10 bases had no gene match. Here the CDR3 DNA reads TGTGCCAGCAGGTTTAGCGGGACCGACCTCAATGAGCAGTTCTTC. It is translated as CASRFSGTDLNEQFF.

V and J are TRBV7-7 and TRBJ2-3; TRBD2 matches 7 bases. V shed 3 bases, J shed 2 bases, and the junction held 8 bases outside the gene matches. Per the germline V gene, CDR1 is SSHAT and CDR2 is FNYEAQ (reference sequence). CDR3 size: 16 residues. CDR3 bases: TGTGCCAGCAGCTTTGGCGTGGGGGGGAACACAGATACGCAGTATTTT. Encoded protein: CASSFGVGGNTDTQYF.

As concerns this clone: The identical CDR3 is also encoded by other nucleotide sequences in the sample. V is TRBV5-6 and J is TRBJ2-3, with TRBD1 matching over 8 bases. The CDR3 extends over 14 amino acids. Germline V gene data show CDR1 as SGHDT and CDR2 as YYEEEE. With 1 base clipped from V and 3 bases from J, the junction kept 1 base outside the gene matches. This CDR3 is CASSLQGATDTQYF. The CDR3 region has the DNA TGTGCCAGCAGCTTGCAGGGGGCAACAGATACGCAGTATTTT.

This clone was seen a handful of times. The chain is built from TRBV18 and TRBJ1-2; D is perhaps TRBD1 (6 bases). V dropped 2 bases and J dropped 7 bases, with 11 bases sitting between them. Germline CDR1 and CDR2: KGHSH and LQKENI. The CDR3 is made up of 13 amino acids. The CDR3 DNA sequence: TGTGCCAGCTCACCAGCTCTGGACAGTGGCTACACCTTC. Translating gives CASSPALDSGYTF. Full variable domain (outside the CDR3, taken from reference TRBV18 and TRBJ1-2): NAGVMQNPRHLVRRRGQEARLRCSPMKGHSHVYWYRQLPEEGLKFMVYLQKENIIDESGMPKERFSAEFPKEGPSILRIQQVVRGDSAAYFCASSPALDSGYTFGSGTRLTVV.

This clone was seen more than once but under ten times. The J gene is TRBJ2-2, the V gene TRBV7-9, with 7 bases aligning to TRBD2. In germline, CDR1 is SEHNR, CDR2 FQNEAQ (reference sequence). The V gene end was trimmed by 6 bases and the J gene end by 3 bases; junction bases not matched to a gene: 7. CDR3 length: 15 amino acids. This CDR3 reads CASSRPSGYTGELFF. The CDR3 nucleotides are TGTGCCAGCAGTAGACCTAGCGGCTACACCGGGGAGCTGTTTTTT.

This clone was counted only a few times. DNA of the CDR3: TGTGCCTGGAGACCGGGACCGCGGAACACTGAAGCTTTCTTT. It yields the protein CAWRPGPRNTEAFF. The chain is built from TRBV30 and TRBJ1-1; TRBD1 might be the D (5 bases). V lost 3 bases and J 1 base, leaving 12 bases between the germline ends. Germline lookup yields CDR1 GTSNPN and CDR2 SVGIG (reference sequence). The CDR3 runs 14 residues. Variable domain in full (rest from reference TRBV30 and TRBJ1-1): SQTIHQWPATLVQPVGSPLSLECTVEGTSNPNLYWYRQAAGRGLQLLFYSVGIGQISSEVPQNLSASRPQDRQFILSSKKLLLSDSGFYLCAWRPGPRNTEAFFGQGTRLTVV.

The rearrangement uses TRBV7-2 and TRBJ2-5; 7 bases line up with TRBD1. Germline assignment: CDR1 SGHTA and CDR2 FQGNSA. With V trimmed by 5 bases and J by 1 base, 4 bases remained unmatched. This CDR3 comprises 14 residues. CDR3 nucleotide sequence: TGTGCCAGCAGCCGAGGGACAGTCCAAGAGACCCAGTACTTC. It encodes CASSRGTVQETQYF.

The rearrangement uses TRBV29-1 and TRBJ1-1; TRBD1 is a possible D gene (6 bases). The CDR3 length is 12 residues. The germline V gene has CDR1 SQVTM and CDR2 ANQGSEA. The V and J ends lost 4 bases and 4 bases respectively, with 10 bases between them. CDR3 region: CSVVKGGTEAFF. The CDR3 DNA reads TGCAGCGTTGTGAAAGGGGGCACTGAAGCTTTCTTT.

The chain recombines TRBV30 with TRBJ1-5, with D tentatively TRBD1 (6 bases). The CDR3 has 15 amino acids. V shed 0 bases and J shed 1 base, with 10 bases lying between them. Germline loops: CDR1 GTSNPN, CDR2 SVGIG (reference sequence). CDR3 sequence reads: CAWSVQGLSNQPQHF. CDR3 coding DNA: TGTGCCTGGAGTGTACAGGGATTGAGCAATCAGCCCCAGCATTTT.

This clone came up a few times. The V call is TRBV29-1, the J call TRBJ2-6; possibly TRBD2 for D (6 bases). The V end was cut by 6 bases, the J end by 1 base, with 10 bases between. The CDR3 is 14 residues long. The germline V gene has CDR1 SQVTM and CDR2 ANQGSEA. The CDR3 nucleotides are TGCAGCGTAGGCGCGGGGTCTGGGGCCAACGTCCTGACTTTC. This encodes CSVGAGSGANVLTF.

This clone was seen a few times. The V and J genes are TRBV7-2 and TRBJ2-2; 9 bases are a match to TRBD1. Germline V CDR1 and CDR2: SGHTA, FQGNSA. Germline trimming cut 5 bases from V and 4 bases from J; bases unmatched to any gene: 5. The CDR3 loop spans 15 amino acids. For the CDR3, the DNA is TGTGCCAGCAGCCGACAGGGGGGCGGCACCGGGGAGCTGTTTTTT. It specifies CASSRQGGGTGELFF. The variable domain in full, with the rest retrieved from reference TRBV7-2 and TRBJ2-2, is GAGVSQSPSNKVTEKGKDVELRCDPISGHTALYWYRQSLGQGLEFLIYFQGNSAPDKSGLPSDRFSAERTGGSVSTLTIQRTQQEDSAVYLCASSRQGGGTGELFFGEGSRLTVL.

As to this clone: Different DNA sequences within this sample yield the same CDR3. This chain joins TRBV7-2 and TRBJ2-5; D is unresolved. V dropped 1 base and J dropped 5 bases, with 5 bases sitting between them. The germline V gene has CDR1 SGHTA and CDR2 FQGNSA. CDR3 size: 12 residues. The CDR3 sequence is CASSLGWETQYF. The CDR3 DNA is TGTGCCAGCAGCTTAGGGTGGGAGACCCAGTACTTC.

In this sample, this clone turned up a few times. CDR3 region: CASSLGSINSPLHF. CDR3 nucleotide sequence: TGTGCCAGCAGCTTAGGCTCTATTAATTCACCCCTCCACTTT. The V and J genes are TRBV7-9 and TRBJ1-6; D is uncertain. The CDR3 sequence is 14 residues long. Trimming pared 1 base from V and 6 bases from J, leaving 7 bases between. Germline V lookup: CDR1 SEHNR, CDR2 FQNEAQ (reference sequence).

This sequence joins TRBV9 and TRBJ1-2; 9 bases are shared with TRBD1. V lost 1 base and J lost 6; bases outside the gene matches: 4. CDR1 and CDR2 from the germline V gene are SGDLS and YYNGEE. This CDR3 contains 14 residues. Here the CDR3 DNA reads TGTGCCAGCAGCGTACAGGGACAGGGTGATGGCTACACCTTC. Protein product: CASSVQGQGDGYTF. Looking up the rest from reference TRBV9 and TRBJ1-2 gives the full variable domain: DSGVTQTPKHLITATGQRVTLRCSPRSGDLSVYWYQQSLDQGLQFLIQYYNGEERAKGNILERFSAQQFPDLHSELNLSSLELGDSALYFCASSVQGQGDGYTFGSGTRLTVV.

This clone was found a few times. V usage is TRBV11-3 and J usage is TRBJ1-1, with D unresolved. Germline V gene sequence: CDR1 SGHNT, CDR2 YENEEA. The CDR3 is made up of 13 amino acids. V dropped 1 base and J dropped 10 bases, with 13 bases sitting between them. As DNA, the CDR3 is TGTGCCAGCAGCTTAGCTTGGTCGAAGGGAGCTTTCTTT. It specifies CASSLAWSKGAFF.

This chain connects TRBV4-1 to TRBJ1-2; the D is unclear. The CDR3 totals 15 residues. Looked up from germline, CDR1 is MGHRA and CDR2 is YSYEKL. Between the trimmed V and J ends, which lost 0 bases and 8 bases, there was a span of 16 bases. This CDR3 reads CASSQEGSAIWGYTF. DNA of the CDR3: TGCGCCAGCAGCCAAGAGGGGTCGGCTATCTGGGGCTACACCTTC.